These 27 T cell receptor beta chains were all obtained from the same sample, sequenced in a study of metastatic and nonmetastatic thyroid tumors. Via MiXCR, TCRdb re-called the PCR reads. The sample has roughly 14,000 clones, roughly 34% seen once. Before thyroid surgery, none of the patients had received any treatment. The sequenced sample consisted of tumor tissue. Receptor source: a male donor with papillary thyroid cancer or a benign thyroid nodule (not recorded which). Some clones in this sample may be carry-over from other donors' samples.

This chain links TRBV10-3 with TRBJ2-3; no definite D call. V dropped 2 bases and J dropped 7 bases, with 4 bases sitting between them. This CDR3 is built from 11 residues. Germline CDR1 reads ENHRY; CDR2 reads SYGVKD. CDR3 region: CAISEMYTQYF. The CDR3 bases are TGTGCCATCAGTGAGATGTATACGCAGTATTTT.

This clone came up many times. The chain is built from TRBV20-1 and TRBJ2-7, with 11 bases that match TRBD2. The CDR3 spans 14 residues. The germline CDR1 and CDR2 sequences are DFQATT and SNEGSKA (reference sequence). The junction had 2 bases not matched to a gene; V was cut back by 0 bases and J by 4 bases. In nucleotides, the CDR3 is TGCAGTGCTAGAGACGGGACTAGCGGATACGAGCAGTACTTC. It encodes CSARDGTSGYEQYF.

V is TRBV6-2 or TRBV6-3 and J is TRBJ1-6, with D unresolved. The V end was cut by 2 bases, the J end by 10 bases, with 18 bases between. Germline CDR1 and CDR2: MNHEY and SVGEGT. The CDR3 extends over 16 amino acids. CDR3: CASSYAENLRLSPLHF. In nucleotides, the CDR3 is TGTGCCAGCAGTTACGCGGAAAACCTGAGGCTGTCACCCCTCCACTTT.

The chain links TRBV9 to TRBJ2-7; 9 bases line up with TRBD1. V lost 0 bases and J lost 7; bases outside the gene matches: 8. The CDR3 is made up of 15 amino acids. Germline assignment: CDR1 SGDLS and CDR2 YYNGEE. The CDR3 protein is CASSVVDRGMAEQYF. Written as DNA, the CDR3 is TGTGCCAGCAGCGTAGTCGACAGGGGGATGGCGGAGCAGTACTTC.

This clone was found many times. CDR3 bases: TGTGCCACCAGCAGTCGGACTAGCGGGTTGTACAATGAGCAGTTCTTC. The encoded protein is CATSSRTSGLYNEQFF. This chain uses TRBV15 with TRBJ2-1; 11 positions agree with TRBD2. V dropped 3 bases and J dropped 4; count of bases not matched to a gene: 5. The CDR3 extends over 16 amino acids. Germline V gene lookup returns CDR1 LNHNV and CDR2 YYDKDF (reference sequence).

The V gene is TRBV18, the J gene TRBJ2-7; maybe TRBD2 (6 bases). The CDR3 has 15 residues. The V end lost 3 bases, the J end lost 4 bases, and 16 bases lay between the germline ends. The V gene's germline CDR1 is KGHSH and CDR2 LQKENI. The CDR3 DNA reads TGTGCCAGCTCACCCCCCGGGCGCGGGGAATACGAGCAGTACTTC. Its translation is CASSPPGRGEYEQYF.

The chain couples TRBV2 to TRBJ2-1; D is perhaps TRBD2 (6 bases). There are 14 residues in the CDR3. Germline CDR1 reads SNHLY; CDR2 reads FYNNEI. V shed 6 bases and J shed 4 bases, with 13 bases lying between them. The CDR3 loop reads CASRHGSGYNEQFF. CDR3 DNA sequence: TGTGCCAGCAGGCACGGGAGCGGATACAATGAGCAGTTCTTC.

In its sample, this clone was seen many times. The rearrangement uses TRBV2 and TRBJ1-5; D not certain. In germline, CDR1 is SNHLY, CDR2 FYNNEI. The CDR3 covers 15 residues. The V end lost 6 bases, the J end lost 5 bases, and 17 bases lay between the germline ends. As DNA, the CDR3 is TGTGCCAGCAGCTCAAACCGGGAGCGATATCAGCCCCAGCATTTT. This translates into CASSSNRERYQPQHF.

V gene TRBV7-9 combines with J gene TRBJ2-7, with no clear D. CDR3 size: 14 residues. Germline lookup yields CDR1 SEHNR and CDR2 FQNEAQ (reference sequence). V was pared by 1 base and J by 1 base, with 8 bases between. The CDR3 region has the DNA TGTGCCAGCAGCTTAGATTTGGTATCCTACGAGCAGTACTTC. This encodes CASSLDLVSYEQYF.

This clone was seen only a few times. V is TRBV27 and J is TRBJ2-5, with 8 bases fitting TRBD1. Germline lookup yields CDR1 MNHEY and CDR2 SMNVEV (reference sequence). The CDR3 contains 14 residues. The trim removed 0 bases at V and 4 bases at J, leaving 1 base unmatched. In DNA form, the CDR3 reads TGTGCCAGCAGTTTATCCAGGGGGCGAGAGACCCAGTACTTC. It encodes CASSLSRGRETQYF.

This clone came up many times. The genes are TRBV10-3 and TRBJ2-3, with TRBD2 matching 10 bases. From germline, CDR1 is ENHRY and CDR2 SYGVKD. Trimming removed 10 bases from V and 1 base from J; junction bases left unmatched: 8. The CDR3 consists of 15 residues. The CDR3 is CATGTGLAGTDTQYF. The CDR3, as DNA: TGTGCCACCGGGACAGGACTAGCGGGCACAGATACGCAGTATTTT.

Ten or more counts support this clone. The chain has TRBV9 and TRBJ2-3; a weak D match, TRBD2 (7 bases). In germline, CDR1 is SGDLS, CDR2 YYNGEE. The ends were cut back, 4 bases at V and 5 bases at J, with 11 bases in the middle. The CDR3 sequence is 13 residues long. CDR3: CASSRGGGDTQYF. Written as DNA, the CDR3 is TGTGCCAGCAGCCGGGGAGGGGGAGATACGCAGTATTTT.

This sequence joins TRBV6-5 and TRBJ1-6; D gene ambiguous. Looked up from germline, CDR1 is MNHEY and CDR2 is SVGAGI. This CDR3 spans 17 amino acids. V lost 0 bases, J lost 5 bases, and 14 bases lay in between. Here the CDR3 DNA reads TGTGCCAGCAGTTACTCGTTTGATAACAGAGATAATTCACCCCTCCACTTT. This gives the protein CASSYSFDNRDNSPLHF.

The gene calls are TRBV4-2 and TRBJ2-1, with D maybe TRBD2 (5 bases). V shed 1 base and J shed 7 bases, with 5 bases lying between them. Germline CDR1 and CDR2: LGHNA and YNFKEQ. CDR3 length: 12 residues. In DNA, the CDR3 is TGTGCCAGCAGCCAAGTAGCGAATGAGCAGTTCTTC. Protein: CASSQVANEQFF.

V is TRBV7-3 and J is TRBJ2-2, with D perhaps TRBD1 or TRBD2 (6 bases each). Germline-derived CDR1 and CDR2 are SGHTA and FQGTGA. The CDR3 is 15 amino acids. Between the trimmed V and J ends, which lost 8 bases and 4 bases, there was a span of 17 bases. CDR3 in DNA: TGTGCCAGCCTCCGCGAGGGGGGCGGCACCGGGGAGCTGTTTTTT. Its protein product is CASLREGGGTGELFF.

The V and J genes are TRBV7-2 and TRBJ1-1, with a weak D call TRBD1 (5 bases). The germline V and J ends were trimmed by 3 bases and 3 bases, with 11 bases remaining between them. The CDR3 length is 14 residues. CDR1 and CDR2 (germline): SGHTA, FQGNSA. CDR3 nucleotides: TGTGCCAGCAGCTTCTCTCGGGGGGACACTGAAGCTTTCTTT. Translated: CASSFSRGDTEAFF.

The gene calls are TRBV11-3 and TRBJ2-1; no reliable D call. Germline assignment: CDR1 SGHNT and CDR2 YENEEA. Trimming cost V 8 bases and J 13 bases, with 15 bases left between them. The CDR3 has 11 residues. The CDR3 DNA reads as TGTGCCAGCGGCCTACACCTCGATCAGTTCTTC. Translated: CASGLHLDQFF.

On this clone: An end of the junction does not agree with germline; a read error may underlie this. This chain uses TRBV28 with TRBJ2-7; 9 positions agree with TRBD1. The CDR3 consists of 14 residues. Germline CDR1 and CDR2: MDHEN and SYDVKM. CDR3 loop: CASSFGQGRAEQHF. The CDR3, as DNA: TGTGCCAGCAGTTTCGGACAGGGGAGGGCCGAGCAGCACTTC. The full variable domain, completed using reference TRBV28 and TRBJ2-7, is DVKVTQSSRYLVKRTGEKVFLECVQDMDHENMFWYRQDPGLGLRLIYFSYDVKMKEKGDIPEGYSVSREKKERFSLILESASTNQTSMYLCASSFGQGRAEQHFGPGTRLTVT.

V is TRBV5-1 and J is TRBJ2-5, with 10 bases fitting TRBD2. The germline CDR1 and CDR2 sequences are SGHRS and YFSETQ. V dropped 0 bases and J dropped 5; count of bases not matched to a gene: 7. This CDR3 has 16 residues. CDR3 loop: CASSLDGSGRSETQYF. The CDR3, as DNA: TGCGCCAGCAGCTTGGACGGTAGCGGGAGGTCGGAGACCCAGTACTTC.

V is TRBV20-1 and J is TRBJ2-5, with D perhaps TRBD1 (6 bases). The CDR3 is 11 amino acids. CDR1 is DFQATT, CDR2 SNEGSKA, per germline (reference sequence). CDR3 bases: TGCACCGGACAGACACAAGAGACCCAGTACTTC. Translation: CTGQTQETQYF.

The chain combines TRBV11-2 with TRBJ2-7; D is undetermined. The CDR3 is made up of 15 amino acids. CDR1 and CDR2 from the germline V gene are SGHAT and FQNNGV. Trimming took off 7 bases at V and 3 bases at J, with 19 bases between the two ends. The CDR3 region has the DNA TGTGCCAGCACAAGTCTTGGAAGAAACGACTACGAGCAGTACTTC. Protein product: CASTSLGRNDYEQYF.

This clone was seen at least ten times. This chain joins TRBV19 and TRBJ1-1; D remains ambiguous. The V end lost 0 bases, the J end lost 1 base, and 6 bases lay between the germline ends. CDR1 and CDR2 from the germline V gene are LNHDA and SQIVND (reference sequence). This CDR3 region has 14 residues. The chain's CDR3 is CASSIDPQNTEAFF. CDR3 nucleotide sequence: TGTGCCAGTAGTATAGACCCCCAGAACACTGAAGCTTTCTTT.

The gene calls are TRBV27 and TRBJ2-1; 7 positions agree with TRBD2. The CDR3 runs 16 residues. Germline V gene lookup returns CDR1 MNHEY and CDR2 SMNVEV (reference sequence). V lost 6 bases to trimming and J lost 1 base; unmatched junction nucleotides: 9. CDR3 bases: TGTGCCAGCAGCTCCTCATCGGGGGGTTCCTACAATGAGCAGTTCTTC. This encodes CASSSSSGGSYNEQFF.

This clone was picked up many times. DNA of the CDR3: TGTGCCAGCAGTTTAATTGGGGTCAACACAGATACGCAGTATTTT. Amino acids: CASSLIGVNTDTQYF. The chain combines TRBV28 with TRBJ2-3; no clear D. V lost 2 bases, J lost 2 bases, and 11 bases lay in between. The CDR3 runs to 15 residues. Looked up from germline, CDR1 is MDHEN and CDR2 is SYDVKM. Supplemented by reference TRBV28 and TRBJ2-3, the full variable domain reads DVKVTQSSRYLVKRTGEKVFLECVQDMDHENMFWYRQDPGLGLRLIYFSYDVKMKEKGDIPEGYSVSREKKERFSLILESASTNQTSMYLCASSLIGVNTDTQYFGPGTRLTVL.

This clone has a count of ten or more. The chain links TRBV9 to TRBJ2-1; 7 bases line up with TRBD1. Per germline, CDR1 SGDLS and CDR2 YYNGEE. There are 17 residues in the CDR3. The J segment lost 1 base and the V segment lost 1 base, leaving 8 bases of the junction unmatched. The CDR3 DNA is TGTGCCAGCAGCGTAAACAAGGGGGCCGGGTCCTACAATGAGCAGTTCTTC. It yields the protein CASSVNKGAGSYNEQFF.

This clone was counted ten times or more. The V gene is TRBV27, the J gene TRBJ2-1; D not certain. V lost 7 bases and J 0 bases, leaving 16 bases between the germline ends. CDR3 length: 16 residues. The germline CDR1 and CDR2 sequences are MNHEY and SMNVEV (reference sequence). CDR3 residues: CASTPEWSSSYNEQFF. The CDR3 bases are TGTGCCAGCACCCCAGAGTGGTCGAGCTCCTACAATGAGCAGTTCTTC.

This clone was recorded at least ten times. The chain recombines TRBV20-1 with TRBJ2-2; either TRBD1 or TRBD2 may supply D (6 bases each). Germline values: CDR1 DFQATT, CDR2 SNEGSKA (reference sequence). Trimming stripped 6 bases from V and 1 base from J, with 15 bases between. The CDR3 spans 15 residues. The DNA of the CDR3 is TGCAGTGCCCAGGGGACTGACTTGAACACCGGGGAGCTGTTTTTT. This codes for CSAQGTDLNTGELFF.